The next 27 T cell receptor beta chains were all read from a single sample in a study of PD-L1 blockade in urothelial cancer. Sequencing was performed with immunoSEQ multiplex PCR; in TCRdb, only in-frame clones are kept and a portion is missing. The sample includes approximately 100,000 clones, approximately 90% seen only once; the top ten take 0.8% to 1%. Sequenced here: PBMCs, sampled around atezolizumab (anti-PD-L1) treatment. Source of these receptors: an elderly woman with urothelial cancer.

CDR3 region: CASSLRQGNQPQHF. The CDR3 DNA follows: TGTGCCAGCAGTTTAAGACAGGGCAATCAGCCCCAGCATTTT. This rearrangement joins TRBV28 to TRBJ1-5; D is possibly TRBD1 (6 bases). Germline CDR1 MDHEN, CDR2 SYDVKM. CDR3 length equals 14 residues. V lost 2 bases, J lost 2 bases, and 7 bases lay in between.

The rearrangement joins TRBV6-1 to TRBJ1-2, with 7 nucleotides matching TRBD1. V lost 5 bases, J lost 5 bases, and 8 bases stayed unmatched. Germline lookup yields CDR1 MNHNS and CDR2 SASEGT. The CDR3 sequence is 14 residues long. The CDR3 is CASSPDRESYGYTF. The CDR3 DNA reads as TGTGCCAGCAGTCCTGACAGGGAATCTTATGGCTACACCTTC.

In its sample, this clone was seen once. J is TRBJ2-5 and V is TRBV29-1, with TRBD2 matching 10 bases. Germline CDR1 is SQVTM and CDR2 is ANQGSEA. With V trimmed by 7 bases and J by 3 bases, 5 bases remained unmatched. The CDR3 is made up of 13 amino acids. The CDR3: CSGRAGGKETQYF. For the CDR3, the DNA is TGCAGCGGGAGAGCGGGAGGGAAAGAGACCCAGTACTTC. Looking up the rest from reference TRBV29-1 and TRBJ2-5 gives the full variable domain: SAVISQKPSRDICQRGTSLTIQCQVDSQVTMMFWYRQQPGQSLTLIATANQGSEATYESGFVIDKFPISRPNLTFSTLTVSNMSPEDSSIYLCSGRAGGKETQYFGPGTRLLVL.

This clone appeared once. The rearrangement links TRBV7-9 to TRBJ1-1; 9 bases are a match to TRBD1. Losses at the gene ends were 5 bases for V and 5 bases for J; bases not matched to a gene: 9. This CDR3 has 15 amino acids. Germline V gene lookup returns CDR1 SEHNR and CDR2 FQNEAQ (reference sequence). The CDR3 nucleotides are TGTGCCAGCAGCGCCCCCGGGACAGGGAGGACTGAAGCTTTCTTT. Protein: CASSAPGTGRTEAFF.

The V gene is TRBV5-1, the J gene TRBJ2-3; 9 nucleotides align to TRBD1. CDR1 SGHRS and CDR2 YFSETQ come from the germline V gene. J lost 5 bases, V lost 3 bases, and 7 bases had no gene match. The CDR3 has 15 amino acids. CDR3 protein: CASSSGTGTGDTQYF. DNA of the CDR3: TGCGCCAGCAGCTCGGGGACAGGGACAGGAGATACGCAGTATTTT.

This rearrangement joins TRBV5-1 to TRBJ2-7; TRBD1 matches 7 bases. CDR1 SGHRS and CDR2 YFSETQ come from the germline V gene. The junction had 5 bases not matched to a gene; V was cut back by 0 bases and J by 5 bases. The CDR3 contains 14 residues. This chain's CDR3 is CASSLDRGGNEQYF. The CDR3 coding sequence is TGCGCCAGCAGCTTGGACAGGGGCGGCAACGAGCAGTACTTC.

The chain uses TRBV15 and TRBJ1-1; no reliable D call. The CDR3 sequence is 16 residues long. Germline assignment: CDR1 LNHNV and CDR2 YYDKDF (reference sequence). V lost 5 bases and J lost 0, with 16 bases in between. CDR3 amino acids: CATSQASGPLNTEAFF. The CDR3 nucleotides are TGTGCCACCAGCCAAGCGAGCGGACCCCTGAACACTGAAGCTTTCTTT.

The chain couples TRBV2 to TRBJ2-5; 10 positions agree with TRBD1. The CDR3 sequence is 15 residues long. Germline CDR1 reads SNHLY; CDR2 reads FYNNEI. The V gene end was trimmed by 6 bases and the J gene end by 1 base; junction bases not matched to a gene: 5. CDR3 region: CASRGRDRGQETQYF. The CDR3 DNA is TGTGCCAGCAGGGGCCGGGACAGGGGCCAAGAGACCCAGTACTTC.

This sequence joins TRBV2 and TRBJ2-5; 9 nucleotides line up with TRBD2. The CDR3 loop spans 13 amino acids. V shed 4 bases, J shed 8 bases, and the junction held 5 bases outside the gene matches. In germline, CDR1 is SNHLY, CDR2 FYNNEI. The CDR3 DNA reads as TGTGCCAGCAGTGGCGGAGCGGGAGGTACCCAGTACTTC. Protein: CASSGGAGGTQYF.

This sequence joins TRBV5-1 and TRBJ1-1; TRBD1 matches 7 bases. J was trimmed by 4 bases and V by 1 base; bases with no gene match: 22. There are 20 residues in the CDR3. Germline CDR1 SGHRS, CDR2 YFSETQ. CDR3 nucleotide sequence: TGCGCCAGCAGCTTGATCTTTACACAGGGGCGCCCCTTGGGAGGCACTGAAGCTTTCTTT. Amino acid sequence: CASSLIFTQGRPLGGTEAFF. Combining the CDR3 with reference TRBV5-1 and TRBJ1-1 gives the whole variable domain KAGVTQTPRYLIKTRGQQVTLSCSPISGHRSVSWYQQTPGQGLQFLFEYFSETQRNKGNFPGRFSGRQFSNSRSEMNVSTLELGDSALYLCASSLIFTQGRPLGGTEAFFGQGTRLTVV.

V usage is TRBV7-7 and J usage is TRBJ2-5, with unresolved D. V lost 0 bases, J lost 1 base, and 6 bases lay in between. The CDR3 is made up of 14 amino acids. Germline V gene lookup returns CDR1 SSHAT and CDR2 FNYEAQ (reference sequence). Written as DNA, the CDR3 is TGTGCCAGCAGCTTAGCTCCCATCCAAGAGACCCAGTACTTC. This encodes CASSLAPIQETQYF.

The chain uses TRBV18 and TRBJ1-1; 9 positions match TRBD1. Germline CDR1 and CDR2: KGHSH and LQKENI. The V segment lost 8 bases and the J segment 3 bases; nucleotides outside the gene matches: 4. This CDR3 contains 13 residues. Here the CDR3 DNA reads TGTGCCAGCAAACAGGGGGCTGACACTGAAGCTTTCTTT. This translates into CASKQGADTEAFF.

CDR3 sequence (DNA): TGTGCCAGCAGGACCCCTTCCGGGACTAGCGGGATGAAGGGCGGGGAGCTGTTTTTT. Protein product: CASRTPSGTSGMKGGELFF. V is TRBV27 and J is TRBJ2-2; TRBD2 matches 13 bases. This CDR3 is built from 19 residues. Germline V lookup: CDR1 MNHEY, CDR2 SMNVEV (reference sequence). Unmatched junction bases numbered 17, after V lost 6 bases and J lost 7 bases.

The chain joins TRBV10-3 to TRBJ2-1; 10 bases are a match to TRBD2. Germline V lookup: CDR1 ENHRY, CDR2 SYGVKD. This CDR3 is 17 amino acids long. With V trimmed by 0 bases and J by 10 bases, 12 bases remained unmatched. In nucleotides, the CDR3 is TGTGCCATCAGTGAGTCGAGGGGTAGCGGGAGGCCGGGGGAGCAGTTCTTC. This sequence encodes CAISESRGSGRPGEQFF.

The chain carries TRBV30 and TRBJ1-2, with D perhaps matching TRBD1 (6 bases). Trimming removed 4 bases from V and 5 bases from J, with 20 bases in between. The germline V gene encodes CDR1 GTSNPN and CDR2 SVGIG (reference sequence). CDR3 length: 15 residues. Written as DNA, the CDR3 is TGTGCCTGGACGTCCCCCAGGGGCCCTTGGTATGGCTACACCTTC. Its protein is CAWTSPRGPWYGYTF.

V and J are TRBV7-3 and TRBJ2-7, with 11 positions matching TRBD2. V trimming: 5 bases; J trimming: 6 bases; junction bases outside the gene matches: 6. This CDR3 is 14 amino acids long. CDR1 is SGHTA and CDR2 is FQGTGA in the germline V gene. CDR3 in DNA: TGTGCCAGCAGCCTCACTAGCGGGAGTGGCGAGCAGTACTTC. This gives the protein CASSLTSGSGEQYF.

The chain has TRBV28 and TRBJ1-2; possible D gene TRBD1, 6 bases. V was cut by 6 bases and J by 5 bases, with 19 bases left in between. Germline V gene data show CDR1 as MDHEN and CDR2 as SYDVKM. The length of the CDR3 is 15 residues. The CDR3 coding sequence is TGTGCCAGCAGAACGGATCCCTCAAGGGGGTATGGCTACACCTTC. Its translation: CASRTDPSRGYGYTF.

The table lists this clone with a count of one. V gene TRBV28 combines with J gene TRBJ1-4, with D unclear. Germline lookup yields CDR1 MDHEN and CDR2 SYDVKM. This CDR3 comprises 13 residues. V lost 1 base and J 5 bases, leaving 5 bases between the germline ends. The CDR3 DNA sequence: TGTGCCAGCAGTTTATCCCAAAATGAAAAACTGTTTTTT. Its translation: CASSLSQNEKLFF.

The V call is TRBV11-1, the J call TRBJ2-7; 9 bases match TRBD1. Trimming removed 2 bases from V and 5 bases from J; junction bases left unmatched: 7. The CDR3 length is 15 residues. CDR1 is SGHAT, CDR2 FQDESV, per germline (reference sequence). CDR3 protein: CASSLPGTGTHEQYF. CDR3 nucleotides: TGTGCCAGCAGCTTACCCGGGACAGGGACGCACGAGCAGTACTTC.

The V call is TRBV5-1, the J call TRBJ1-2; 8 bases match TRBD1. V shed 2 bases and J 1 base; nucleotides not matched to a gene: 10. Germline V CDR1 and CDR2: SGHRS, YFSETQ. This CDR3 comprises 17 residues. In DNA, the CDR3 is TGCGCCAGCAGCTTTGGACAGGGCATCGGCGATAACTATGGCTACACCTTC. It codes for CASSFGQGIGDNYGYTF. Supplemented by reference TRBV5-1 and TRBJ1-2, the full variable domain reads KAGVTQTPRYLIKTRGQQVTLSCSPISGHRSVSWYQQTPGQGLQFLFEYFSETQRNKGNFPGRFSGRQFSNSRSEMNVSTLELGDSALYLCASSFGQGIGDNYGYTFGSGTRLTVV.

Written as DNA, the CDR3 is TGTGCCAGCAGCTTAGAAGTGAGCGGGCCTCCGCAGTATTTT. It specifies CASSLEVSGPPQYF. The chain joins TRBV7-9 to TRBJ2-3; TRBD2 might be the D (6 bases). The CDR3 is 14 residues long. In germline, CDR1 is SEHNR, CDR2 FQNEAQ (reference sequence). Trimming shortened V by 1 base and J by 10 bases, and 15 bases separated the two germline ends.

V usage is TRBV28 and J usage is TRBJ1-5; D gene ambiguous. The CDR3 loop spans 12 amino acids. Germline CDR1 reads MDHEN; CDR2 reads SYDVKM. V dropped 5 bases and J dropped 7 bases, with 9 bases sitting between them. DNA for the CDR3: TGTGCCAGCAGTCCGTTGGAGCAGCCCCAGCATTTT. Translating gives CASSPLEQPQHF. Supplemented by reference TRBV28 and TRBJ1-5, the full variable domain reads DVKVTQSSRYLVKRTGEKVFLECVQDMDHENMFWYRQDPGLGLRLIYFSYDVKMKEKGDIPEGYSVSREKKERFSLILESASTNQTSMYLCASSPLEQPQHFGDGTRLSIL.

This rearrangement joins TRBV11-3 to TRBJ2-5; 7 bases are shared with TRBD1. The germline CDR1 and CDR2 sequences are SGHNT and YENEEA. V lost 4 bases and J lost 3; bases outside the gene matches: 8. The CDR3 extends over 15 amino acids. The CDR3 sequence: CASSWARDSKETQYF. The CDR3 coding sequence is TGTGCCAGCAGCTGGGCCAGGGACAGCAAAGAGACCCAGTACTTC.

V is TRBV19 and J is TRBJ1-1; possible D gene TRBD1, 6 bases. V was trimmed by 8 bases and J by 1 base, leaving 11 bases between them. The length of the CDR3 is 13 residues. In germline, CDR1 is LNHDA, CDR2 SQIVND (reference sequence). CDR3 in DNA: TGTGCCAGTCGGCGAGGGGGGAACACTGAAGCTTTCTTT. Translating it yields CASRRGGNTEAFF.

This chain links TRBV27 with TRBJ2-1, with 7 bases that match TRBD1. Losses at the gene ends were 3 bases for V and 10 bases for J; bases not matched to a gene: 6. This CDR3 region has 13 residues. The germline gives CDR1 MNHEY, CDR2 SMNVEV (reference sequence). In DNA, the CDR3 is TGTGCCAGCAGTTTGACAGGGCTTAGCGAGCAGTTCTTC. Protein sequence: CASSLTGLSEQFF.

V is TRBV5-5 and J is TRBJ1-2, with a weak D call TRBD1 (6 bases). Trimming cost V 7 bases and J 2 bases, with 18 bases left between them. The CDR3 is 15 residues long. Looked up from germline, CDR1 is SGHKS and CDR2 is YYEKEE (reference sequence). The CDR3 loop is CASLQGLQVNYGYTF. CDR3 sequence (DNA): TGTGCCAGCCTACAGGGCCTCCAAGTAAACTATGGCTACACCTTC.

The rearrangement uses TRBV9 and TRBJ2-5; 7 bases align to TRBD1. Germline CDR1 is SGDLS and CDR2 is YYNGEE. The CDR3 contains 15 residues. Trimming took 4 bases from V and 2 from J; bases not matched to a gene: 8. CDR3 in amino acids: CASSHRQGQQETQYF. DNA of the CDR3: TGTGCCAGCAGCCATCGACAGGGTCAACAAGAGACCCAGTACTTC.